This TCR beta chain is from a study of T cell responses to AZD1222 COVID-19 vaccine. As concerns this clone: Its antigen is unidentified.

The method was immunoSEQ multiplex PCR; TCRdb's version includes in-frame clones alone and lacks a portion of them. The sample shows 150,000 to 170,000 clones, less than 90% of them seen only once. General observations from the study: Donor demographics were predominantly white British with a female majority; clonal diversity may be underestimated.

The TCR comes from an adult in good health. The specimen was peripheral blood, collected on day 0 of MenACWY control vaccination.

CDR3 coding DNA: TGTGCCAGCAGCGTAGACGGGGGATCGCCACCCCTCCACTTT. Protein sequence: CASSVDGGSPPLHF. J is TRBJ1-6 and V is TRBV9; TRBD1 is a possible D gene (5 bases). Germline CDR1 reads SGDLS; CDR2 reads YYNGEE. The CDR3 covers 14 residues. V lost 0 bases and J lost 11, with 12 bases in between.